This TCR beta chain was captured in a study of glioma-infiltrating T cells after dendritic cell vaccination. Measured with immunoSEQ multiplex PCR; TCRdb has only the in-frame clones, and not every one. The sample shows about 73,000 clones, approximately 80% of them seen only once. V dropped 4 bases and J dropped 0 bases, with 6 bases sitting between them. The CDR3 extends over 12 amino acids. Germline assignment: CDR1 SQVTM and CDR2 ANQGSEA. This chain links TRBV29-1 with TRBJ1-1; perhaps TRBD1 as D (5 bases). The TCR sequence derives from a human donor with glioblastoma. The sequencing used blood, collected before dendritic cell vaccination. CDR3 in DNA: TGCAGCGTTGGACAGCTGAACACTGAAGCTTTCTTT. It codes for CSVGQLNTEAFF. The full variable domain, completed using reference TRBV29-1 and TRBJ1-1, is SAVISQKPSRDICQRGTSLTIQCQVDSQVTMMFWYRQQPGQSLTLIATANQGSEATYESGFVIDKFPISRPNLTFSTLTVSNMSPEDSSIYLCSVGQLNTEAFFGQGTRLTVV.